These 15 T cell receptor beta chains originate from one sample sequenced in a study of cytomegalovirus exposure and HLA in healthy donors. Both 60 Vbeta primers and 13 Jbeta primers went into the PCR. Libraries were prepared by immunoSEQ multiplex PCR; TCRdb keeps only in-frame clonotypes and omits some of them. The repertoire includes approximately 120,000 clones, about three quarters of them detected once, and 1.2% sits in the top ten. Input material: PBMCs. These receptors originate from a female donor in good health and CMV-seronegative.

The CDR3 DNA reads as TGTGCCAGCAGTGGGTGGAGGGACAATCAGCCCCAGCATTTT. Translating gives CASSGWRDNQPQHF. The chain carries TRBV25-1 and TRBJ1-5; D not certain. The germline V gene encodes CDR1 MGHDK and CDR2 SYGVNS. The CDR3 has 14 amino acids. Trimming left V 4 bases short and J 3 bases short, with 10 bases between.

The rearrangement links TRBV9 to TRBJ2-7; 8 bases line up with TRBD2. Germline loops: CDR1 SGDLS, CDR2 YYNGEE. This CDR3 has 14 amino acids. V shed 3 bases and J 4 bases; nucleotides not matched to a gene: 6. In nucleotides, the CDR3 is TGTGCCAGCAGCGAAGGTAGCGGGGAATACGAGCAGTACTTC. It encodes CASSEGSGEYEQYF.

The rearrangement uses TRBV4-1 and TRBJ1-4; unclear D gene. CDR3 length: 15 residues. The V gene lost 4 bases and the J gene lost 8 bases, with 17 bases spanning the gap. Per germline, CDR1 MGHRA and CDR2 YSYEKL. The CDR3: CASSRIGGNKEKLFF. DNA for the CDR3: TGCGCCAGCAGCCGGATTGGAGGGAACAAAGAAAAACTGTTTTTT.

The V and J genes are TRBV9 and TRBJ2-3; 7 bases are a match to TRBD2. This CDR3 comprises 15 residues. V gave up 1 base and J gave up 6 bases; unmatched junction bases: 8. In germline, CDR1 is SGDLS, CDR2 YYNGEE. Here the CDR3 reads CASSVSGGRGDTQYF. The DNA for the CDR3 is TGTGCCAGCAGCGTATCGGGCGGGAGAGGTGATACGCAGTATTTT.

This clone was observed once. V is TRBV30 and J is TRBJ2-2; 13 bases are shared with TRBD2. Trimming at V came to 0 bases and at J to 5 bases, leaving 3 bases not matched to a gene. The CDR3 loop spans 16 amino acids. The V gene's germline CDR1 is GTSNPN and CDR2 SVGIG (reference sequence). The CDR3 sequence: CAWSVTGLAGTGELFF. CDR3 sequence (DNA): TGTGCCTGGAGTGTCACGGGACTAGCGGGGACCGGGGAGCTGTTTTTT.

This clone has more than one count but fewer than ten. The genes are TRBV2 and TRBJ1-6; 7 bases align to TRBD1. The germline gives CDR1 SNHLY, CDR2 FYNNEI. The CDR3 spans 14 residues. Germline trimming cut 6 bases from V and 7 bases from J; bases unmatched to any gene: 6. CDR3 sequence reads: CASRSGQENSPLHF. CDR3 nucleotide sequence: TGTGCCAGCAGATCAGGACAGGAAAATTCACCCCTCCACTTT. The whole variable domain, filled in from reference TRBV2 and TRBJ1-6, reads EPEVTQTPSHQVTQMGQEVILRCVPISNHLYFYWYRQILGQKVEFLVSFYNNEISEKSEIFDDQFSVERPDGSNFTLKIRSTKLEDSAMYFCASRSGQENSPLHFGNGTRLTVT.

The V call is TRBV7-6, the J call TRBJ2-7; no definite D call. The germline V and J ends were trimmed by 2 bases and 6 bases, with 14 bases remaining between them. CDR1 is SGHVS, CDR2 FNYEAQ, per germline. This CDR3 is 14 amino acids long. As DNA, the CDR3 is TGTGCCAGCAGCTTATCGATATTAGCCCGCGAGCAGTACTTC. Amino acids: CASSLSILAREQYF.

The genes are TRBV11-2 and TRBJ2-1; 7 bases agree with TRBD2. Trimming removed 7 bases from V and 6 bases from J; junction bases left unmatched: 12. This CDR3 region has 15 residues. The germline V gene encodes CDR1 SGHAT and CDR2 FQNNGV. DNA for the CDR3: TGTGCCAGCACGGGTGAGGCTAGCGGACTCAATGAGCAGTTCTTC. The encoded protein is CASTGEASGLNEQFF.

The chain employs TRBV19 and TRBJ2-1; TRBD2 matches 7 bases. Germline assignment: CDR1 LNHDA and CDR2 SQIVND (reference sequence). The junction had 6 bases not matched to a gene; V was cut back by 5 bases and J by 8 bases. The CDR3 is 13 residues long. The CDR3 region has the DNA TGTGCCAGTAGTTTCCGCGCGGGGGATGAGCAGTTCTTC. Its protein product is CASSFRAGDEQFF.

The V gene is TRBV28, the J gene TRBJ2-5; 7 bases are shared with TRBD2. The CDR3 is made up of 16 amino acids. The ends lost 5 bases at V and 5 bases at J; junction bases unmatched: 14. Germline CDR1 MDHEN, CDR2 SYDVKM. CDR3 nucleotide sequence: TGTGCCAGCAGTCCAAAGACTAGCCCTTCTTTCGAGACCCAGTACTTC. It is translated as CASSPKTSPSFETQYF.

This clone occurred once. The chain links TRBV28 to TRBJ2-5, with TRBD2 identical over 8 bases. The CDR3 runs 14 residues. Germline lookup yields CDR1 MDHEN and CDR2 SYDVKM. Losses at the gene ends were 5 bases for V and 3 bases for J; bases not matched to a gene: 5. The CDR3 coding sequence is TGTGCCAGCAGTCCCGCCGGGGGGGAAGAGACCCAGTACTTC. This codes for CASSPAGGEETQYF.

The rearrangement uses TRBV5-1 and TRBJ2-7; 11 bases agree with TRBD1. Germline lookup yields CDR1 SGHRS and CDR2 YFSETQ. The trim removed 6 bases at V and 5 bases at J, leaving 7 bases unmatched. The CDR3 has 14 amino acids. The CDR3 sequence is CASTPWTGGHEQYF. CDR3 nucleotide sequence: TGCGCCAGCACCCCCTGGACAGGGGGCCACGAGCAGTACTTC.

The CDR3 reads CASSLLLSEQFF. In DNA, the CDR3 is TGTGCCAGCAGCTTATTACTCTCCGAGCAGTTCTTC. The gene calls are TRBV7-8 and TRBJ2-1; D gene unclear. The ends were cut back, 2 bases at V and 10 bases at J, with 9 bases in the middle. From germline, CDR1 is SGHVS and CDR2 FQNEAQ. This CDR3 has 12 amino acids. The complete variable domain, with remaining parts taken from reference TRBV7-8 and TRBJ2-1, reads GAGVSQSPRYKVAKRGQDVALRCDPISGHVSLFWYQQALGQGPEFLTYFQNEAQLDKSGLPSDRFFAERPEGSVSTLKIQRTQQEDSAVYLCASSLLLSEQFFGPGTRLTVL.

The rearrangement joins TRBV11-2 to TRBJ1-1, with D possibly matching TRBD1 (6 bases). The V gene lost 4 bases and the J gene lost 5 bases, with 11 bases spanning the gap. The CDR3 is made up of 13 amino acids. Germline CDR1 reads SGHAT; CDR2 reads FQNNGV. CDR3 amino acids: CASSSYRVTEAFF. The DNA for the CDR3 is TGTGCCAGCAGCTCATACAGGGTTACTGAAGCTTTCTTT.

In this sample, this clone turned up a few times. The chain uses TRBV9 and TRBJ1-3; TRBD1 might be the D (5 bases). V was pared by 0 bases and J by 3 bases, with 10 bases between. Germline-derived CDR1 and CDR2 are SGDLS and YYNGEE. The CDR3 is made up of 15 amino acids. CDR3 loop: CASSVAGASGNTIYF. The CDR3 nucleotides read TGTGCCAGCAGCGTAGCTGGGGCTAGTGGAAACACCATATATTTT. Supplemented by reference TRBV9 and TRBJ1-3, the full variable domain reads DSGVTQTPKHLITATGQRVTLRCSPRSGDLSVYWYQQSLDQGLQFLIQYYNGEERAKGNILERFSAQQFPDLHSELNLSSLELGDSALYFCASSVAGASGNTIYFGEGSWLTVV.